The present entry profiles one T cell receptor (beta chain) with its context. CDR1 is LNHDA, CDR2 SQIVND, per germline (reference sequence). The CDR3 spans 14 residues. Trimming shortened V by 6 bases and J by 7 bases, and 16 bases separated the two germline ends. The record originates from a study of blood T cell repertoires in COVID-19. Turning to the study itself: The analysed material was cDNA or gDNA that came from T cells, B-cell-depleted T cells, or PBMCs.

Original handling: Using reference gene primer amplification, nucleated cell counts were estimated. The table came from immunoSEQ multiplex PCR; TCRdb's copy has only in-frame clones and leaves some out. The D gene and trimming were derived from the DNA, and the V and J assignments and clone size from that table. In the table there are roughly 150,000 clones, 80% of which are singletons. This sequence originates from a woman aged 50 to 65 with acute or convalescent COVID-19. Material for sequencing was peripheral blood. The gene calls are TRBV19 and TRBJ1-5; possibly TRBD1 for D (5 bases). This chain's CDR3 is CASSPVTRAQPQHF. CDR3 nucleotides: TGTGCCAGTAGCCCCGTTACCAGGGCCCAGCCCCAGCATTTT.